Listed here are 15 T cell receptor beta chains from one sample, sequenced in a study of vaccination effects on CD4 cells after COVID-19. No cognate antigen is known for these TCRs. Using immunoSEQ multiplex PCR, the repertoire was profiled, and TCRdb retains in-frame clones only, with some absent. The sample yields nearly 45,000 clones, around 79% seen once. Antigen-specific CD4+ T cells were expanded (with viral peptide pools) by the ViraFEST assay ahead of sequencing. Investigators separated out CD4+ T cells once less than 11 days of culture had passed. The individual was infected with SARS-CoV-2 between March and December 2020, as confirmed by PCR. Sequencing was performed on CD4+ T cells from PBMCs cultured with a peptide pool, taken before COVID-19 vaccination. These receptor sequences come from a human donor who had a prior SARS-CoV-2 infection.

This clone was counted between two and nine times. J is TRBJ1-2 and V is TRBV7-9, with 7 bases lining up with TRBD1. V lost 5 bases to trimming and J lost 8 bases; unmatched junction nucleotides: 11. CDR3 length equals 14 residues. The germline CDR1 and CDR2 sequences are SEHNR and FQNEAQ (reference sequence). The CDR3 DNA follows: TGTGCCAGCAGCAAAACAACAGGGGTTTGGGGCTACACCTTC. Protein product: CASSKTTGVWGYTF.

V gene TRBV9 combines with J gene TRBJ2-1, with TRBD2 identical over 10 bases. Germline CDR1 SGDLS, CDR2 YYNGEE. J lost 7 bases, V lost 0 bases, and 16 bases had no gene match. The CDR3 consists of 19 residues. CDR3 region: CASSVDGRLAGRFKNEQFF. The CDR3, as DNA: TGTGCCAGCAGCGTAGACGGGAGACTAGCGGGTAGGTTTAAGAATGAGCAGTTCTTC.

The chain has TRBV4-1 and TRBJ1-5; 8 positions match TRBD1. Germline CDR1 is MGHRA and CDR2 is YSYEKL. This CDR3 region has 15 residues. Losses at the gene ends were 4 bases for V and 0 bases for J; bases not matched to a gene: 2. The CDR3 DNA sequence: TGCGCCAGCAGCCGCGGACAGGGTAGCAATCAGCCCCAGCATTTT. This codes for CASSRGQGSNQPQHF.

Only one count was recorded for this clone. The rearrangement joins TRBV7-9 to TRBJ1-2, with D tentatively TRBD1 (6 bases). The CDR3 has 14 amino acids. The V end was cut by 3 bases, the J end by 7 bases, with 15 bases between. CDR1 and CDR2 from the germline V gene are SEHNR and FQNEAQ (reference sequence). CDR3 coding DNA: TGTGCCAGCAGCTTTGAAGGGGGAAGGAGTGGCTACACCTTC. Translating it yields CASSFEGGRSGYTF.

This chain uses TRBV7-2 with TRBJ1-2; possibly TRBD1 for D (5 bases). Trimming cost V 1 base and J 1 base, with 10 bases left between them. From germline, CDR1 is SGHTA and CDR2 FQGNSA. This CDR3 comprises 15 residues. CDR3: CASSLVVQGNYGYTF. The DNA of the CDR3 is TGTGCCAGCAGCTTAGTAGTGCAGGGTAACTATGGCTACACCTTC.

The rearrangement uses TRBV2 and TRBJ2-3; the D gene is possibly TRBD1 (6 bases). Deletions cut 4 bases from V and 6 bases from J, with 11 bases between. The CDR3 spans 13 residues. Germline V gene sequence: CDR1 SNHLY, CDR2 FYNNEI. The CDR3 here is CASSADRSDTQYF. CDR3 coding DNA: TGTGCCAGCAGTGCGGACAGAAGCGATACGCAGTATTTT.

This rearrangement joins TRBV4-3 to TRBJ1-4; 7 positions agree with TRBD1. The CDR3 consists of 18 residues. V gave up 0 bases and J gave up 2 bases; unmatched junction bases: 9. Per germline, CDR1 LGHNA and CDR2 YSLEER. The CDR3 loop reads CASSQENRGDSTNEKLFF. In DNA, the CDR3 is TGCGCCAGCAGCCAAGAAAACAGGGGCGATTCTACTAATGAAAAACTGTTTTTT.

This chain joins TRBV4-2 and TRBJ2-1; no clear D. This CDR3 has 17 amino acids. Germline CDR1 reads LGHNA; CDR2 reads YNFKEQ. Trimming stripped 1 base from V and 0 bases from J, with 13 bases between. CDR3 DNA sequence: TGTGCCAGCAGCCAAGTGGATACCCGTTCCTCCTACAATGAGCAGTTCTTC. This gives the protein CASSQVDTRSSYNEQFF.

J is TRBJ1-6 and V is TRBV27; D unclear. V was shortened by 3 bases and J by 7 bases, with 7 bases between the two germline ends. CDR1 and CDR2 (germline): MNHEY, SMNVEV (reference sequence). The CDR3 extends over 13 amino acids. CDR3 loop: CASSFRWNSPLHF. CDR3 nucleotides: TGTGCCAGCAGTTTTAGGTGGAATTCACCCCTCCACTTT.

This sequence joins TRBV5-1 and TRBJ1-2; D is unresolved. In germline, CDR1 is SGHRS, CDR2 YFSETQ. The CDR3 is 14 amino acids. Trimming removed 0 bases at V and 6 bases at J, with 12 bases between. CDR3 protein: CASSLASGENGYTF. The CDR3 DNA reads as TGCGCCAGCAGCTTGGCCTCGGGTGAAAATGGCTACACCTTC.

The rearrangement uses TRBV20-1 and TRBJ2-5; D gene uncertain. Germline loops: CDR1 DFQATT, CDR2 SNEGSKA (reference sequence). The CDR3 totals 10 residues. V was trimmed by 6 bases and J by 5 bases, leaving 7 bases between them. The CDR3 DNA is TGCAGTGCCCCCTGGGAGACCCAGTACTTC. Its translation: CSAPWETQYF.

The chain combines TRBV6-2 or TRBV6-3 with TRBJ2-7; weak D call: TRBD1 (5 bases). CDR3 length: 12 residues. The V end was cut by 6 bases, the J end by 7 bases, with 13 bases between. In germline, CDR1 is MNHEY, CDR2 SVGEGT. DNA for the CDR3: TGTGCCAGCAGCCAGACAGCGAGGGAGCAGTACTTC. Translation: CASSQTAREQYF.

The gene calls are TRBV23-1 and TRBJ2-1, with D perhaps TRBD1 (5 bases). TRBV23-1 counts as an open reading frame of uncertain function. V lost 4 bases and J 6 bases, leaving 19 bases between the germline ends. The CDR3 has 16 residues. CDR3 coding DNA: TGCGCCAGCAGTCCACCCCGGGTCCAGGGAACCAATGAGCAGTTCTTC. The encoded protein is CASSPPRVQGTNEQFF.

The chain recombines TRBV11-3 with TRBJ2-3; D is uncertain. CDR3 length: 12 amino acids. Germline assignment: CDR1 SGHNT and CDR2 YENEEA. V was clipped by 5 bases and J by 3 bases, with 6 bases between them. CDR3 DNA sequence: TGTGCCAGCAGCCCACCAACAGATACGCAGTATTTT. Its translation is CASSPPTDTQYF.

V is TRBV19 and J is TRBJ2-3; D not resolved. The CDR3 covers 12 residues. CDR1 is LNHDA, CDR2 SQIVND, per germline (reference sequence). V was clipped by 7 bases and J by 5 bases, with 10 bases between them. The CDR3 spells CASTAGGDTQYF. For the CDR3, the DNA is TGTGCCAGTACCGCCGGTGGAGATACGCAGTATTTT.